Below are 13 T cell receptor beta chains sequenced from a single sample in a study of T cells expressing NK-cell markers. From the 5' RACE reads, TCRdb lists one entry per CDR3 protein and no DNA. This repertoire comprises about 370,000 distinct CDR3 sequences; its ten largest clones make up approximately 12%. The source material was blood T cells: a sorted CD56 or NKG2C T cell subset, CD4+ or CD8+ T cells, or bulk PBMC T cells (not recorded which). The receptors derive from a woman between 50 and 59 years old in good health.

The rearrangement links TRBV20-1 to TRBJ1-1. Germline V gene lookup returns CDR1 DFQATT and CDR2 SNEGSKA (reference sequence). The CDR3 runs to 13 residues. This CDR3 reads CSASPDPKTEAFF.

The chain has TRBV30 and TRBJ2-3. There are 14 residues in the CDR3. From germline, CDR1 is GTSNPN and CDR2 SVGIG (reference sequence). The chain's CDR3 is CAWRTGASTDTQYF. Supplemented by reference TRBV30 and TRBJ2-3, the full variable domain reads SQTIHQWPATLVQPVGSPLSLECTVEGTSNPNLYWYRQAAGRGLQLLFYSVGIGQISSEVPQNLSASRPQDRQFILSSKKLLLSDSGFYLCAWRTGASTDTQYFGPGTRLTVL.

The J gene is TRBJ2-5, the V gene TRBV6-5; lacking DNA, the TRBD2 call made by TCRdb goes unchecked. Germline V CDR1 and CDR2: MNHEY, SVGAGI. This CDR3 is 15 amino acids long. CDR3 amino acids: CASRAGTSGQGAQYF.

Here the CDR3 reads CASSTGEKDTQYF. The chain recombines TRBV19 with TRBJ2-3; checking the TCRdb D call of TRBD2 is not possible without DNA. Germline V CDR1 and CDR2: LNHDA, SQIVND (reference sequence). The CDR3 has 13 residues.

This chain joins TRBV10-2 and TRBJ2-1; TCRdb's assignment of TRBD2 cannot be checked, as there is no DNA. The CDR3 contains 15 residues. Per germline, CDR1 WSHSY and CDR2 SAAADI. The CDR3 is CASIFGTSSYNEQFF.

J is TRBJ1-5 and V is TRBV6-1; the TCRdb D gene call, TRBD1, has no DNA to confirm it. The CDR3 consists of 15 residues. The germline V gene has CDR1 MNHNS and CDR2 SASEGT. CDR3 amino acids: CASSQRGWADQPQHF.

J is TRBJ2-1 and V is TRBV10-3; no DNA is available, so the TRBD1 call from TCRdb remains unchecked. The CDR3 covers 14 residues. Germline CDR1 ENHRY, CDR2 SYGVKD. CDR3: CAILSPSRGGEQFF.

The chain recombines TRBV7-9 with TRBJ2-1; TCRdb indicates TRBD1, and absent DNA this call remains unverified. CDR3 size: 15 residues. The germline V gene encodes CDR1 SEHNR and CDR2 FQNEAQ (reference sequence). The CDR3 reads CASSLGSPSVNEQFF. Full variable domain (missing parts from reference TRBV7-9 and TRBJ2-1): DTGVSQNPRHKITKRGQNVTFRCDPISEHNRLYWYRQTLGQGPEFLTYFQNEAQLEKSRLLSDRFSAERPKGSFSTLEIQRTEQGDSAMYLCASSLGSPSVNEQFFGPGTRLTVL.

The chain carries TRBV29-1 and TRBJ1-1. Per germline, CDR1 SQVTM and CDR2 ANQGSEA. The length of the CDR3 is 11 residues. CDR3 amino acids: CSGQIITEAFF.

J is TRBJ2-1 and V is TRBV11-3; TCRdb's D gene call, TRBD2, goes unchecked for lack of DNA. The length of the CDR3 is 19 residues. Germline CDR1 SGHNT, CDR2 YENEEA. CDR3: CASSYGTLAGGPNHNEQFF.

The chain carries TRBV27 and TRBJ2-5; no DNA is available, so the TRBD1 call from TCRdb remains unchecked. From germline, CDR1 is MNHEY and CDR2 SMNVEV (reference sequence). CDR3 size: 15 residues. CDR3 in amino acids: CASSYSGVVGETQYF.

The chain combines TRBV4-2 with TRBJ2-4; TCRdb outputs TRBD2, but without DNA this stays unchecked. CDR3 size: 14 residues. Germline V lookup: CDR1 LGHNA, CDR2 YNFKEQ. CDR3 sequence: CASSQELLEAPQYF.

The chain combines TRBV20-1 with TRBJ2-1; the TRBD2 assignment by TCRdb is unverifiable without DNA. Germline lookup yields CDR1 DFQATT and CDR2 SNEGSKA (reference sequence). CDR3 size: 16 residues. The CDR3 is CSAGRIGLGRSNEQFF.